This T cell receptor (beta chain) was sequenced in a study of beta chain features in type 1 diabetes. Between the trimmed V and J ends, which lost 3 bases and 0 bases, there was a span of 8 bases. The CDR3 has 14 residues. Germline CDR1 SGHTA, CDR2 FQGNSA. Purity (above 98%) was reached by all sorted populations. As to this clone: Antigen unknown.

Expressed TCRB transcripts got sequenced, as all isolated RNA was reverse transcribed. Sequencing used immunoSEQ multiplex PCR; TCRdb keeps in-frame clones, though not all of them. The table shows roughly 610,000 clones, with 15% occurring only once. Study observations and caveats: Across patients, naive, central memory and Treg TCRB repertoires exhibited apparently greater similarity than was observed across healthy donors. Fewer insertions but more deletions were seen at VDJ junctions in type 1 diabetes patients. PCR, the amplification step, might favor shorter templates, equally in patients and controls.

V gene TRBV7-2 combines with J gene TRBJ1-2; D remains unclear. This sequence was found in a man aged 18 to 30 in good health. The sequencing input was naive CD4+ T cells from blood. CDR3 residues: CASSFRTANYGYTF. The DNA for the CDR3 is TGTGCCAGCAGCTTTAGGACGGCTAACTATGGCTACACCTTC.